Listed below are T cell receptor beta chains from one sample, sequenced in a study of regulatory T cells in long-lasting Graves disease. TCRdb re-analysed the multiplex PCR reads in MiXCR, keeping a single row per CDR3 protein. The sample shows about 620,000 distinct CDR3 sequences, roughly 15% of them seen only once. The sample was also linked to a second study, of T cells in Graves' hyperthyroidism and ophthalmopathy.

The source was peripheral blood mononuclear cells (PBMCs), collected at new diagnosis, from a patient treated with antithyroid drugs. The receptors were gathered from a woman in her twenties or thirties with Graves disease. Both conserved end residues are part of each CDR3. The D gene is left open where the match is weak. Not all rows give a size; the values are once, few, many and, for expanded clones, a class.

size	J	V	D	length	DNA	CDR3
few	TRBJ1-1	TRBV4-1	.	16	TGCGCCAGCAGCCAAGATCTCGGCGGAATGAACACTGAAGCTTTCTTT	CASSQDLGGMNTEAFF
.	TRBJ2-3	TRBV29-1	TRBD2	13	TGCAGCGGAGTAGCGGGAGTCACAGATACGCAGTATTTT	CSGVAGVTDTQYF
.	TRBJ2-7	TRBV3-1	TRBD1	14	TGTGCCAGCAGCTACGGGACAGCGTTCTACGAGCAGTACTTC	CASSYGTAFYEQYF
.	TRBJ2-6	TRBV15	TRBD1	16	TGTGCCACCAGGAGACAGGGGACTCCTGGGGCCAACGTCCTGACTTTC	CATRRQGTPGANVLTF
.	TRBJ2-2	TRBV29-1	.	15	TGCAGCGTCCATCAGGGACCGGCGGGCACCGGGGAGCTGTTTTTT	CSVHQGPAGTGELFF
few	TRBJ2-7	TRBV12-3/TRBV12-4	.	15	TGTGCCAGCAGCTCCCGAGGGCCGCTTAGCTACGAGCAGTACTTC	CASSSRGPLSYEQYF
few	TRBJ2-7	TRBV12-3/TRBV12-4	TRBD2	19	TGTGCCAGCAGCCCTCAATTCCTAGCGGGGTCCGCGGGCTCCTACGAGCAGTACTTC	CASSPQFLAGSAGSYEQYF
.	TRBJ2-7	TRBV5-1	.	16	TGCGCCAGCAGCTTGGCCAGCGGGTGGGATACCTACGAGCAGTACTTC	CASSLASGWDTYEQYF
.	TRBJ2-1	TRBV7-2	TRBD2	14	TGTGCCAGTCTCCAGCGGGGAACCTACAATGAGCAGTTCTTC	CASLQRGTYNEQFF
.	TRBJ2-2	TRBV11-2	.	15	TGTGCCAGCAGCTTAAGACAGAGGAACACCGGGGAGCTGTTTTTT	CASSLRQRNTGELFF
many	TRBJ2-3	TRBV12-3/TRBV12-4	TRBD1	14	TGTGCCAGCAGTTTAATGACAGGGCAAGATACGCAGTATTTT	CASSLMTGQDTQYF
few	TRBJ1-2	TRBV20-1	TRBD1	13	TGCAGTGCTAGAGGGGACAGATCCTATGGCTACACCTTC	CSARGDRSYGYTF
.	TRBJ2-7	TRBV20-1	.	15	TGCAGTGCTAAGCGTAGCGGAGGAAATTCCTACGAGCAGTACTTC	CSAKRSGGNSYEQYF
many	TRBJ1-5	TRBV6-1	.	15	TGTGCCAGCAGTGAAATGGGGCAGATAAATCAGCCCCAGCATTTT	CASSEMGQINQPQHF
many	TRBJ1-2	TRBV2	.	12	TGTGCCAGCAGTGGGACTGAATATGGCTACACCTTC	CASSGTEYGYTF
few	TRBJ2-6	TRBV29-1	.	17	TGCAGCGTTGCAGGGTCAGGGGTTTTCTCTGGGGCCAACGTCCTGACTTTC	CSVAGSGVFSGANVLTF
.	TRBJ1-4	TRBV29-1	.	14	TGCAGCGTTGAATCCCCAGGGAATAATGAAAAACTGTTTTTT	CSVESPGNNEKLFF
.	TRBJ2-2	TRBV28	.	13	TGTGCCAGCAGTTGGACGGCTGCCGGGGAGCTGTTTTTT	CASSWTAAGELFF
many	TRBJ1-4	TRBV6-1	.	14	TGTGCCAGCAGTCTGAGAGGGACAAATGAAAAACTGTTTTTT	CASSLRGTNEKLFF
few	TRBJ1-2	TRBV2	TRBD1	15	TGTGCCAGCGGAGGACAGGGGGCATCTAACTGTGGCTACACCTTC	CASGGQGASNCGYTF
few	TRBJ2-7	TRBV5-1	.	14	TGCGCCAGCAGCTTGGCCCAGAAGGGCTACGAGCAGTACTTC	CASSLAQKGYEQYF
.	TRBJ1-1	TRBV5-5	.	13	TGTGCCAGCAGTTCCCCGGGTCAGGGAAAAGCTTTCTTT	CASSSPGQGKAFF
few	TRBJ2-1	TRBV29-1	TRBD2	13	TGCAGCGTTGAAGAACCGTGGACTAGCGGGATTTACTTC	CSVEEPWTSGIYF
few	TRBJ2-5	TRBV16	.	15	TGTGCCAGCAGCCAATCGATAATAGCCCGGGAGACCCAGTACTTC	CASSQSIIARETQYF
many	TRBJ1-3	TRBV28	TRBD1	14	TGTGCCAGCAGTCCTTTGGACAGGCTTAGCACCATATATTTT	CASSPLDRLSTIYF
.	TRBJ1-6	TRBV11-2	TRBD1	14	TGTGCCAGCAGCTTACAGGGGGCGCAAGCCCCCCTCCACTTT	CASSLQGAQAPLHF
many	TRBJ2-1	TRBV6-5	.	15	TGTGCCAGCAGTTATAAGGGGCTAGGATACAATGAGCAGTTCTTC	CASSYKGLGYNEQFF
.	TRBJ2-2	TRBV20-1	.	14	TGCAGTGCTTCGGGACACATGAACACCGGGGAGCTGTTTTTT	CSASGHMNTGELFF
.	TRBJ1-2	TRBV4-1	TRBD1	13	TGCGCCAGCAGCCGGGACAGGGGTATTGGCTACACCTTC	CASSRDRGIGYTF
few	TRBJ2-7	TRBV9	TRBD1	14	TGTGCCAGCAGCGAGACAGGGGACTCCTACGAGCAGTACTTC	CASSETGDSYEQYF
.	TRBJ2-5	TRBV14	.	17	TGTGCCAGCAGCCTACGAATGATAGACAGGCTCCAAGAGACCCAGTACTTC	CASSLRMIDRLQETQYF
few	TRBJ1-4	TRBV5-1	TRBD1	14	TGCGCCAGCAGCTTGGGGTGGGACAGCGAAAAACTGTTTTTT	CASSLGWDSEKLFF
few	TRBJ2-2	TRBV19	.	15	TGTGCCAGCGCTACAGGGATAGGGGGCACCGGGGAGCTGTTTTTT	CASATGIGGTGELFF
many	TRBJ1-2	TRBV7-3	.	13	TGTGCCAGCAGCCCCGACAAGAACTATGGCTACACCTTC	CASSPDKNYGYTF
many	TRBJ1-2	TRBV28	.	15	TGTGCCAGCAGTTCTACTTTTCGGACCGTGGCGAGCTACACCTTC	CASSSTFRTVASYTF
.	TRBJ1-5	TRBV5-6	.	17	TGTGCCAGCAGCCGATGGGGGGACTCTCCTCGGGATCAGCCCCAGCATTTT	CASSRWGDSPRDQPQHF
many	TRBJ2-1	TRBV29-1	TRBD2	18	TGCAGCGTTGAAGCGAGAGGGGGACTAGCGGGAGAGGGGAATGAGCAGTTCTTC	CSVEARGGLAGEGNEQFF
.	TRBJ2-3	TRBV7-2	.	15	TGTGCCAGCAGCGATTCGCAGGGGAGCACAGATACGCAGTATTTT	CASSDSQGSTDTQYF
once	TRBJ1-2	TRBV20-1	.	16	TGCAGTGCTAGTCCCTCTCGGACAGCGACTAACTATGGCTACACCTTC	CSASPSRTATNYGYTF
many	TRBJ2-1	TRBV12-3/TRBV12-4	.	16	TGTGCCAGCAGTTTAGCGCTTCGCTACTCCTACAATGAGCAGTTCTTC	CASSLALRYSYNEQFF
many	TRBJ1-1	TRBV27	.	13	TGTGCCAGCAGTTTAACTTTTGACACTGAAGCTTTCTTT	CASSLTFDTEAFF
many	TRBJ2-6	TRBV11-2	.	16	TGTGCCAGCAGCTCATCCCCACTAACTGGGGCCAACGTCCTGACTTTC	CASSSSPLTGANVLTF
.	TRBJ2-7	TRBV12-5	.	8	TGTGCTCGTGGGGAAAGGGGTTTC	CARGERGF
many	TRBJ1-5	TRBV5-5	.	15	TGTGCCAGCAGCTTGGCAGGGACCGAGAATCAGCCCCAGCATTTT	CASSLAGTENQPQHF
.	TRBJ2-1	TRBV29-1	.	11	TGCAGCTTCCTCTCCTACAATGAGCAGTTCTTC	CSFLSYNEQFF
few	TRBJ1-3	TRBV27	.	13	TGTGCCAGCAGGTCGGTCTCTGGAAACACCATATATTTT	CASRSVSGNTIYF
.	TRBJ1-1	TRBV30	TRBD1	14	TGTGCCTGGAGTGTGCAGGGGGTATTTGCTGAAGCTTTCTTT	CAWSVQGVFAEAFF
few	TRBJ2-5	TRBV19	TRBD1	15	TGTGCCAGTAGCGGGATCGGGACAGGGGAAGAGACCCAGTACTTC	CASSGIGTGEETQYF
many	TRBJ1-5	TRBV24-1	.	16	TGTGCCACCAGTGATTTACAGGGTAACGCTAATCAGCCCCAGCATTTT	CATSDLQGNANQPQHF
.	TRBJ2-7	TRBV29-1	.	16	TGCAGCGTTGAAGATTCCGGTTCCCAGGGACCCTACGAGCAGTACTTC	CSVEDSGSQGPYEQYF
many	TRBJ2-3	TRBV7-3	TRBD2	15	TGTGCCAGCAGCTTTGCCGGGACTAGGAGCGATACGCAGTATTTT	CASSFAGTRSDTQYF